Shown below are 12 T cell receptor beta chains from a single sample sequenced in a study of CD8+ T cells in alopecia areata. Extracted from the samples, RNA was reverse transcribed into cDNA to serve as the sequencing template. This table comes from immunoSEQ multiplex PCR, and its TCRdb copy is limited to in-frame clones, with some not included. Among around 200,000 clones listed, roughly 65% were seen once. The sample was CD4+ T cells sorted from blood, taken at week 0. These receptors were collected from a human donor with alopecia areata.

In its sample, this clone was seen a few times. The identical CDR3 is also encoded by other nucleotide sequences in the sample. The V and J genes are TRBV29-1 and TRBJ2-1, with TRBD1 identical over 7 bases. This CDR3 is 12 amino acids long. The ends lost 6 bases at V and 3 bases at J; junction bases unmatched: 2. Germline V gene data show CDR1 as SQVTM and CDR2 as ANQGSEA. The CDR3 region has the DNA TGCAGCGTCGGGACAGACTACAATGAGCAGTTCTTC. It translates to CSVGTDYNEQFF.

This clone has only one observation. This chain uses TRBV30 with TRBJ1-2; possible D gene TRBD1, 5 bases. Trimming took off 1 base at V and 3 bases at J, with 9 bases between the two ends. The CDR3 consists of 13 residues. CDR1 GTSNPN and CDR2 SVGIG come from the germline V gene (reference sequence). DNA for the CDR3: TGTGCCTGGAGTGAGGACAAGGACTATGGCTACACCTTC. It is translated as CAWSEDKDYGYTF.

This chain links TRBV30 with TRBJ2-2; perhaps TRBD2 as D (6 bases). CDR3 length equals 16 residues. Between the trimmed V and J ends, which lost 3 bases and 1 base, there was a span of 15 bases. The germline CDR1 and CDR2 sequences are GTSNPN and SVGIG (reference sequence). CDR3 sequence reads: CAWSGPGLVNTGELFF. Here the CDR3 DNA reads TGTGCCTGGAGCGGACCGGGACTTGTGAACACCGGGGAGCTGTTTTTT. The variable domain in full, with the rest retrieved from reference TRBV30 and TRBJ2-2, is SQTIHQWPATLVQPVGSPLSLECTVEGTSNPNLYWYRQAAGRGLQLLFYSVGIGQISSEVPQNLSASRPQDRQFILSSKKLLLSDSGFYLCAWSGPGLVNTGELFFGEGSRLTVL.

The rearrangement links TRBV7-6 to TRBJ1-6; a weak D match, TRBD1 (6 bases). Germline CDR1 and CDR2: SGHVS and FNYEAQ. The CDR3 sequence is 16 residues long. V was shortened by 7 bases and J by 4 bases, with 17 bases between the two germline ends. CDR3 sequence: CASTSGGRGYNSPLHF. In nucleotides, the CDR3 is TGTGCCAGCACTAGTGGCGGCAGGGGTTATAATTCACCCCTCCACTTT.

This chain links TRBV30 with TRBJ2-3; tentatively, D is TRBD1 (6 bases). The CDR3 sequence is 11 residues long. Looked up from germline, CDR1 is GTSNPN and CDR2 is SVGIG (reference sequence). The ends were cut back, 8 bases at V and 3 bases at J, with 9 bases in the middle. This CDR3 is CAQQGTDTQYF. For the CDR3, the DNA is TGTGCCCAACAGGGAACAGATACGCAGTATTTT.

The V gene is TRBV29-1, the J gene TRBJ2-3; 8 bases are shared with TRBD1. The CDR3 consists of 17 residues. In germline, CDR1 is SQVTM, CDR2 ANQGSEA. The V gene end was trimmed by 7 bases and the J gene end by 3 bases; junction bases not matched to a gene: 18. CDR3 region: CSAITGGLLGGTDTQYF. The CDR3 DNA follows: TGCAGCGCCATTACAGGGGGGCTGCTCGGTGGGACAGATACGCAGTATTTT.

The J gene is TRBJ1-2, the V gene TRBV30; D remains unclear. The V gene lost 3 bases and the J gene lost 0 bases, with 14 bases spanning the gap. The germline CDR1 and CDR2 sequences are GTSNPN and SVGIG (reference sequence). The CDR3 loop spans 15 amino acids. The CDR3 DNA reads as TGTGCCTGGAGACCCGCAGAGATTCCTAACTATGGCTACACCTTC. Translated: CAWRPAEIPNYGYTF.

This rearrangement joins TRBV2 to TRBJ2-6; TRBD1 might be the D (5 bases). The CDR3 totals 14 residues. V was cut by 8 bases and J by 0 bases, with 8 bases left in between. Germline CDR1 and CDR2: SNHLY and FYNNEI. The CDR3 DNA sequence: TGTGCCAGCGGTCAGGGCTCTGGGGCCAACGTCCTGACTTTC. This translates into CASGQGSGANVLTF.

The gene calls are TRBV29-1 and TRBJ2-1; the D gene is possibly TRBD1 (6 bases). Germline V gene lookup returns CDR1 SQVTM and CDR2 ANQGSEA. The CDR3 is 12 amino acids. V lost 7 bases and J 7 bases, leaving 14 bases between the germline ends. The CDR3 region is CSGKTQGNEQFF. DNA for the CDR3: TGCAGCGGAAAAACACAGGGAAATGAGCAGTTCTTC.

The V and J genes are TRBV2 and TRBJ2-3; 8 nucleotides agree with TRBD1. V was clipped by 7 bases and J by 0 bases; unmatched bases: 6. Germline V gene lookup returns CDR1 SNHLY and CDR2 FYNNEI. The CDR3 extends over 15 amino acids. In nucleotides, the CDR3 is TGTGCCAGCACTTATCAGGGGGCTAGCACAGATACGCAGTATTTT. Encoded protein: CASTYQGASTDTQYF.

The J gene is TRBJ2-7, the V gene TRBV27, with 7 bases lining up with TRBD1. Germline trimming cut 6 bases from V and 2 bases from J; bases unmatched to any gene: 7. Germline assignment: CDR1 MNHEY and CDR2 SMNVEV (reference sequence). CDR3 size: 14 residues. In DNA form, the CDR3 reads TGTGCCAGCAGCGGGGACAGAGGACCCTACGAGCAGTACTTC. Residues: CASSGDRGPYEQYF.

The chain couples TRBV2 to TRBJ1-5; D call uncertain. Germline CDR1 is SNHLY and CDR2 is FYNNEI. The V end was cut by 3 bases, the J end by 4 bases, with 7 bases between. The CDR3 is made up of 13 amino acids. The CDR3 spells CASSEVSNQPQHF. The DNA for the CDR3 is TGTGCCAGCAGTGAGGTCTCAAATCAGCCCCAGCATTTT.